The text below deals with one T cell receptor (beta chain). Its binding antigen is unknown. The input lacks base qualities; no much larger clone sits a single base away. A cohort of approximately 31 patients with locally advanced or metastatic urothelial carcinoma, treated at Memorial Sloan Kettering on a trial protocol, was included. Peripheral blood mononuclear cells were collected pretreatment and during treatment, with between 1 and 8 total time points per patient. The Qiagen DNeasy Blood extraction kit was used to purify genomic DNA from total PBMCs and tumor samples. PBMCs were collected pretreatment and during treatment and were isolated and stored as previously described. Synthetic TCR analog templates were spiked into each PCR so that absolute template abundance could be estimated from read counts. TCRbeta CDR3 regions were amplified from genomic DNA with bias-controlled V and J gene primers using the immunoSEQ assay. Sequencing of rearranged TCRbeta segments was performed at approximately 20X coverage. The published analysis was carried out like this. Clustering was used to correct sequencing errors, and CDR3s were annotated against IMGT to assign V, D and J genes. Out-of-frame and stop-codon sequences were excluded, and only productive TCRbeta rearrangements were used in downstream analyses. Clonality was calculated as one minus the Shannon entropy normalized by the log of the number of unique productive sequences. Clones differing between time points or between blood and tumor were identified by Fisher's exact test with Benjamini-Hochberg correction at adjusted p below 0.01. In TCRdb, the immuneACCESS table is reduced to in-frame sequences with V and J assigned. These tables do not hold every clone; where another copy was compared, an unresolved V gene accounts for under half, and the others remain unexplained. V and J calls and clone size are as listed in that table; D and trimming were resolved from the DNA. The sample records under 40,000 clones, more than 75% of which are singletons. More than 3% of the sample is held by the ten biggest clonotypes.

V drops 2 bases and J drops 1 base, leaving 21 bases in between. The germline V gene yields KGHSH for CDR1 and LQKENI for CDR2. The CDR3 runs 18 amino acids, cysteine and phenylalanine included. Just the 54-base CDR3 DNA is kept, in frame starting at base 1. These data originate in a study of PD-L1 blockade in urothelial cancer (dated by TCRdb to the late 2010s). A note on the overall study: All patients started therapy around 2014 and received atezolizumab 1,200 mg intravenously every 3 weeks. About 90% of the 29 patients were males with bladder-origin urothelial cancer, and about two thirds of the roughly 30 reported a prior smoking history. Patients had an ECOG performance status of 0 or 1 and had received between 0 and 3 prior chemotherapy regimens. Blood samples were analyzed at 3 weeks after treatment start (second dose) and at 6 weeks after treatment start. Blood samples yielded a median of about 150,000 T cells and around 80,000 unique TCRs, with median clonality 0.080. The study was an exploratory multi-omic analysis of somatic, immune and clinical correlates of response to PD-L1 blockade with atezolizumab in urothelial cancer. Pretreatment tumor samples, along with matched peripheral blood serially collected before and after atezolizumab treatment, were subjected to TCR sequencing. Progression-free survival longer than 6 months counted as durable clinical benefit, and TCR features were additionally tested against both progression-free and overall survival. In the same patients, whole exome sequencing and RNA sequencing of pretreatment tumors were performed in addition to TCR sequencing. About 10 patients achieved durable clinical benefit and some 20 did not. Under 30 patients had pretreatment blood TCR-seq, some 24 had at least one posttreatment blood collection, and some 24 had tumor TCR-seq.

General findings and caveats noted by the study authors: At 3 weeks after the start of treatment, tumor-associated TCR clones in peripheral blood had expanded more in patients with durable benefit (n of about 20, p = 0.022). A pretreatment peripheral blood TCR clonality below the median was linked to improved progression-free and overall survival. Small sample size (n ≈ 30) and many exploratory analyses mean the results are intended to be hypothesis-generating.

This TCR was recovered from a man in his forties or fifties with urothelial cancer. The sample consisted of PBMCs, taken around atezolizumab (anti-PD-L1) treatment. Here the chain combines TRBV18 and TRBJ2-7, with the D gene too uncertain to name. This receptor has the CDR3 CASSPSLGGTVKSYEQYF. The DNA reads TGTGCCAGCTCACCAAGTCTTGGTGGAACAGTAAAATCCTACGAGCAGTACTTC.